This record concerns one T cell receptor (beta chain) sequence. The record originates from a study of blood T cell repertoires in COVID-19. CDR1 and CDR2 (germline): SGHTA, FQGNSA. The CDR3 loop spans 12 amino acids. V lost 8 bases and J 7 bases, leaving 15 bases between the germline ends. In the original analysis: For nucleated cells, counts were estimated from reference gene primer amplification. The repertoire was sequenced with immunoSEQ multiplex PCR; TCRdb's copy has only in-frame clones and lacks some. V, J and clone size are those of that table, while D and trimming were read from the DNA. Of 87,000 or so clones in the sample, 87% were seen once.

This sequence joins TRBV7-2 and TRBJ2-7; D call uncertain. The specimen was peripheral blood. The receptor's source is a human donor with acute or convalescent COVID-19. The donor label of this sample is uncertain. CDR3 protein: CASAAEMREQYF. CDR3 nucleotides: TGTGCCAGCGCGGCGGAGATGAGGGAGCAGTACTTC.